This entry features one T cell receptor (beta chain) sequence. The antigen remains undetermined. The read finishes 3 residues shy of the CDR3 end, and the germline J gene is used to complete it. This entry comes from a study of T cells in women clearing cervical HPV infection. Study information: With HLA typing for only a few women, HLA confounding remains possible. Overall study results and limits: Cases carried less TRBV6-7 than controls: roughly 0.12% versus 0.17%. Repertoire richness, not evenness, was significantly elevated in CIN3+ cases versus controls.

Assay used: immunoSEQ multiplex PCR; TCRdb lists only in-frame clones, some missing. The sample shows approximately 32,000 clones, and under 8% sits with its ten largest clones. Each participant carried one incident cervical HPV16 infection only. This CDR3 contains 13 residues. From germline, CDR1 is DFQATT and CDR2 SNEGSKA (reference sequence). The V and J ends lost 1 base and 0 bases respectively, with 7 bases between them. The clonotype originates from a woman aged 18 to 75 with a cervical HPV16 infection that either progressed to CIN3+ or cleared (not recorded which). The chain has TRBV20-1 and TRBJ2-7; maybe TRBD1 (5 bases). The sample comprised blood buffy coat. The CDR3 reads CSARGQSSYEQYF. The covered CDR3 bases are TGCAGTGCTAGAGGACAGAGCTCCTACGAG.